This T cell receptor (beta chain) was sequenced during a study of regulatory T cells in long-lasting Graves disease. Study-level points and caveats: The study found lower TCR diversity in persistent Graves' patients than in newly diagnosed ones. Persistent disease showed a preference for TRBV28, TRBJ1-2 and TRBJ2-5.

HTBI primers from iRepertoire and Arm-PCR of CDR3 regions yielded the TCR beta libraries. TCRdb reprocessed the multiplex PCR reads with MiXCR, giving one entry per CDR3 protein. The profile shows around 460,000 distinct CDR3 sequences, approximately 22% of them singletons. Germline V CDR1 and CDR2: MGHRA, YSYEKL. V gave up 1 base and J gave up 3 bases; unmatched junction bases: 7. The CDR3 sequence is 16 residues long. In this sample, this clonotype turned up once. Its antigen is not known. Time point noted: persistent/refractory GD, antithyroid drugs over 5 years with positive TRAb. The TCR library was made from RNA extracted from PBMCs.

This chain uses TRBV4-1 with TRBJ1-1, with 8 bases aligning to TRBD1. The starting material was peripheral blood mononuclear cells (PBMCs), obtained when the disease was refractory, from a patient treated with antithyroid drugs. The sequence derives from a female donor with Graves disease. CDR3 in DNA: TGCGCCAGCAGCCAAGGTGTAGGACAGGGCGACACTGAAGCTTTCTTT. It is translated as CASSQGVGQGDTEAFF.